This T cell receptor beta chain was identified in a study of blood T cell repertoires in COVID-19. Background on the study: T cells, B-cell-depleted T cells, or PBMCs provided the cDNA or gDNA that served as material.

This clone was seen a single time. Per germline, CDR1 MRHNA and CDR2 SNTAGT. Trimming stripped 5 bases from V and 2 bases from J, with 9 bases between. CDR3 length: 13 amino acids. In the original workflow: By means of reference gene primer amplification, nucleated cell counts were estimated. Generated by immunoSEQ multiplex PCR, the TCRdb table keeps only in-frame clones and is missing some. V and J calls and clone size come straight from that table; D and trimming were deduced from the DNA. Of about 480,000 clones detected, approximately 88% appear once; the ten largest clones hold less than 2%. In terms of age and location, participants ranged from about 18 to 95 years and lived in about two dozen US areas. All recovered Cohort 3 donors got two negative PCRs, got clearance, or saw symptom resolution.

This chain uses TRBV6-4 with TRBJ1-1; D gene ambiguous. The sequenced sample consisted of PBMCs or T cells enriched from blood (not recorded which). This receptor was taken from a woman between 40 and 50 years old who had recovered from COVID-19. CDR3 in amino acids: CASSSDRNTEAFF. For the CDR3, the DNA is TGTGCCAGCAGTTCCGATAGAAACACTGAAGCTTTCTTT.